The 27 T cell receptor beta chains in this list originate from one sample, sequenced in a study of T cells after yellow fever vaccination. MiXCR was run by TCRdb on the 5' RACE reads, yielding one entry per CDR3 protein. In the table there are 60,000 or so distinct CDR3 sequences, around 7% of which are singletons. Here the sequenced sample was CD8+ T cells sorted from PBMCs, taken on the day of the first yellow fever vaccination. These receptors were collected from a man between 18 and 29 years old who received the YFV17D yellow fever vaccine.

This clonotype was recorded at least ten times. This chain links TRBV5-1 with TRBJ2-7; D is undetermined. CDR1 and CDR2 from the germline V gene are SGHRS and YFSETQ. V was pared by 5 bases and J by 5 bases, with 11 bases between. The CDR3 totals 12 residues. The CDR3 spells CASRRGVHEQYF. In nucleotides, the CDR3 is TGCGCCAGCAGGAGAGGTGTCCACGAGCAGTACTTC.

In its sample, this clonotype was seen once. This could be a read error, since a much larger clone is one nucleotide away. The chain links TRBV12-3 or TRBV12-4 to TRBJ2-1, with D perhaps matching TRBD1 (6 bases). This CDR3 region has 14 residues. V lost 6 bases and J lost 6, with 15 bases in between. The CDR3 nucleotides are TGTGCCAGCAGCCCCGATGGGGGCGGCAATGAGCAGTTCTTC. Protein sequence: CASSPDGGGNEQFF.

The rearrangement uses TRBV12-1 and TRBJ2-5; TRBD1, the table's D call, was not compared with the DNA. TRBV12-1 is an annotated pseudogene. The CDR3 has 14 residues. The CDR3 DNA is TGTGCCAGCAGCCGGGACAGACTCCAAGAGACCCAGTACTTC. Its translation is CASSRDRLQETQYF.

There are a few counts of this clonotype. The genes are TRBV12-3 or TRBV12-4 and TRBJ2-3; D is uncertain. The CDR3 contains 16 residues. V lost 4 bases to trimming and J lost 1 base, with 15 bases between them. This CDR3 reads CASSSTLTTGTDTQYF. In DNA, the CDR3 is TGTGCCAGCAGTTCAACCCTCACGACTGGCACAGATACGCAGTATTTT.

This clonotype appeared many times. The chain couples TRBV27 to TRBJ2-7, with 9 bases lining up with TRBD2. The trim removed 1 base at V and 2 bases at J, leaving 6 bases unmatched. This CDR3 spans 16 amino acids. Germline CDR1 MNHEY, CDR2 SMNVEV (reference sequence). CDR3 loop: CASSLYAAGGAYEQYV. CDR3 in DNA: TGTGCCAGCAGTTTATACGCGGCGGGAGGGGCCTACGAGCAGTACGTC.

This clonotype occurred many times. The J gene is TRBJ2-1, the V gene TRBV11-3; D gene ambiguous. Germline CDR1 SGHNT, CDR2 YENEEA. V lost 5 bases and J 7 bases, leaving 12 bases between the germline ends. The length of the CDR3 is 13 residues. CDR3 DNA sequence: TGTGCCAGCAGCCCCTCCGGGTGGAATGAGCAGTTCTTC. It specifies CASSPSGWNEQFF.

This clonotype was recorded at least ten times. The chain couples TRBV15 to TRBJ1-4; 7 nucleotides match TRBD1. CDR3 size: 16 residues. The germline CDR1 and CDR2 sequences are LNHNV and YYDKDF (reference sequence). Unmatched junction bases numbered 11, after V lost 4 bases and J lost 6 bases. This CDR3 reads CATSTPETGNDEKLFF. CDR3 nucleotides: TGTGCCACCAGCACCCCGGAGACAGGGAATGATGAAAAACTGTTTTTT.

V and J are TRBV20-1 and TRBJ2-1, with D perhaps TRBD1 (5 bases). This CDR3 spans 13 amino acids. CDR1 and CDR2 from the germline V gene are DFQATT and SNEGSKA (reference sequence). The V end was cut by 0 bases, the J end by 8 bases, with 11 bases between. Here the CDR3 reads CSARETGSHEQFF. The CDR3 DNA reads TGCAGTGCTAGAGAAACAGGTTCCCATGAGCAGTTCTTC.

V and J are TRBV7-8 and TRBJ2-1; D perhaps matches TRBD2 (6 bases). CDR3 size: 16 residues. Germline V lookup: CDR1 SGHVS, CDR2 FQNEAQ. V gave up 6 bases and J gave up 0 bases, with 15 bases separating them. Here the CDR3 DNA reads TGTGCCAGCAGGGGGGAGCCAGCGGGCTCCTACAATGAGCAGTTCTTC. Translated, it gives CASRGEPAGSYNEQFF.

A few counts support this clonotype. The chain carries TRBV19 and TRBJ1-1; D is unclear. The CDR3 length is 16 residues. Germline CDR1 is LNHDA and CDR2 is SQIVND (reference sequence). The V end was cut by 8 bases, the J end by 2 bases, with 21 bases between. CDR3 protein: CASAQADWRGNTEAFF. The CDR3 DNA reads as TGTGCCAGTGCCCAAGCGGACTGGAGAGGAAACACTGAAGCTTTCTTT.

This rearrangement joins TRBV3-1 to TRBJ2-3, with D maybe TRBD2 (6 bases). Germline V lookup: CDR1 LGHDT, CDR2 YNNKEL (reference sequence). CDR3 size: 15 residues. V was trimmed by 2 bases and J by 1 base, leaving 10 bases between them. CDR3 amino acids: CASSQTAGRTDTQYF. The DNA for the CDR3 is TGTGCCAGCAGCCAAACGGCGGGGCGCACAGATACGCAGTATTTT.

In this sample, this clonotype turned up a few times. The genes are TRBV5-1 and TRBJ2-2; D is perhaps TRBD1 or TRBD2 (6 bases each). The CDR3 extends over 16 amino acids. The germline V gene encodes CDR1 SGHRS and CDR2 YFSETQ. The V end was cut by 2 bases, the J end by 6 bases, with 17 bases between. CDR3 in amino acids: CASSLTGRFRAGELFF. The CDR3 coding sequence is TGCGCCAGCAGCTTAACAGGGAGGTTTCGCGCCGGGGAGCTGTTTTTT.

This chain joins TRBV7-6 and TRBJ1-4; D gene unclear. Per the germline V gene, CDR1 is SGHVS and CDR2 is FNYEAQ. V lost 1 base, J lost 3 bases, and 9 bases lay in between. CDR3 length: 15 residues. The CDR3 spells CASSLEPGSNEKLFF. The CDR3 region has the DNA TGTGCCAGCAGCTTAGAGCCGGGCTCTAATGAAAAACTGTTTTTT.

This chain uses TRBV7-8 with TRBJ1-4; D is possibly TRBD1 (5 bases). CDR3 length: 15 amino acids. Germline V gene data show CDR1 as SGHVS and CDR2 as FQNEAQ. Trimming stripped 4 bases from V and 0 bases from J, with 9 bases between. The DNA of the CDR3 is TGTGCCAGCAGCTGGGGCGATACAACTAATGAAAAACTGTTTTTT. Protein: CASSWGDTTNEKLFF.

Of note for this clonotype: A junction end diverges from the germline sequence, so it may reflect a read error. The chain has TRBV5-4 and TRBJ2-1; no definite D call. The CDR3 extends over 16 amino acids. The germline V gene has CDR1 SGHNT and CDR2 YYREEE (reference sequence). The CDR3 coding sequence is TGTGACAGCAGCTTGCCGGCGGCCAGCTCCTACAATGAGCAGTTCTTC. It codes for CDSSLPAASSYNEQFF.

This clonotype showed up just a few times. The chain links TRBV5-1 to TRBJ1-2, with D perhaps matching TRBD1 (5 bases). This CDR3 has 14 amino acids. The germline V gene encodes CDR1 SGHRS and CDR2 YFSETQ. V lost 0 bases, J lost 8 bases, and 14 bases lay in between. CDR3 bases: TGCGCCAGCAGCTTGGGTAATGGGGCCCCGGGCTACACCTTC. This encodes CASSLGNGAPGYTF.

To note about this clonotype: Possible read error: a much larger clone is one base away. The chain employs TRBV5-1 and TRBJ2-1; 10 nucleotides align to TRBD1. The length of the CDR3 is 16 residues. The V gene's germline CDR1 is SGHRS and CDR2 YFSETQ. CDR3 bases: TGCGCCATCAGCTGGCGACAGGGGGCGACTTACAATGAGCAGTTCTTC. This codes for CAISWRQGATYNEQFF.

The gene calls are TRBV12-3 or TRBV12-4 and TRBJ2-1; possible D gene TRBD2, 5 bases. With 2 bases removed from V and 8 bases from J, the gap between germline ends came to 10 bases. The CDR3 runs 13 residues. As DNA, the CDR3 is TGTGCCAGCAGTTTACTAGCTCTCGATGAGCAGTTCTTC. It yields the protein CASSLLALDEQFF.

In this sample, this clonotype turned up a few times. The J gene is TRBJ2-5, the V gene TRBV18; D is unresolved. Germline V lookup: CDR1 KGHSH, CDR2 LQKENI. The V end lost 1 base, the J end lost 5 bases, and 8 bases lay between the germline ends. CDR3 size: 13 residues. Here the CDR3 DNA reads TGTGCCAGCTCACCACGGGCGGAGGAGACCCAGTACTTC. Protein product: CASSPRAEETQYF. Together with reference TRBV18 and TRBJ2-5, the CDR3 gives the full variable domain: NAGVMQNPRHLVRRRGQEARLRCSPMKGHSHVYWYRQLPEEGLKFMVYLQKENIIDESGMPKERFSAEFPKEGPSILRIQQVVRGDSAAYFCASSPRAEETQYFGPGTRLLVL.

At least ten counts were recorded for this clonotype. This chain links TRBV12-3 or TRBV12-4 with TRBJ1-3, with D possibly being TRBD1 (5 bases). Between the trimmed V and J ends, which lost 6 bases and 8 bases, there was a span of 14 bases. CDR3 size: 13 residues. The CDR3 is CASSMGWGDTIYF. The CDR3 DNA follows: TGTGCCAGCAGCATGGGATGGGGGGACACCATATATTTT.

With respect to this clonotype: One end of the junction fails to match germline, which may point to a read error. The J gene is TRBJ1-5, the V gene TRBV12-3 or TRBV12-4, with 9 bases matching TRBD1. CDR3 length: 15 residues. Here the CDR3 DNA reads TGTGCCAGCAGACCTACAGGGGGCGGCAATAAGCCCCAGCATTTT. Its protein is CASRPTGGGNKPQHF.

The chain uses TRBV5-1 and TRBJ2-5, with unresolved D. Trimming stripped 1 base from V and 2 bases from J, with 9 bases between. This CDR3 spans 14 amino acids. Germline V lookup: CDR1 SGHRS, CDR2 YFSETQ. This CDR3 is CASSLIQRQETQYF. Here the CDR3 DNA reads TGCGCCAGCAGCTTGATTCAGAGGCAAGAGACCCAGTACTTC.

This clonotype was counted at least ten times. The chain couples TRBV29-1 to TRBJ2-5; 7 positions agree with TRBD2. The germline CDR1 and CDR2 sequences are SQVTM and ANQGSEA. V gave up 6 bases and J gave up 2 bases; unmatched junction bases: 12. The CDR3 loop spans 15 amino acids. CDR3 nucleotide sequence: TGCAGCGTCGTCGCCCTAGCGGCGGAGCAAGAGACCCAGTACTTC. It is translated as CSVVALAAEQETQYF.

This clonotype was detected many times. The chain recombines TRBV7-9 with TRBJ1-3, with D unclear. Looked up from germline, CDR1 is SEHNR and CDR2 is FQNEAQ (reference sequence). The CDR3 runs 14 residues. Trimming shortened V by 2 bases and J by 4 bases, and 9 bases separated the two germline ends. The CDR3, as DNA: TGTGCCAGCAGCTTAATAAAGCAGGGAAACACCATATATTTT. Its protein is CASSLIKQGNTIYF.

This clonotype was recorded at least ten times. The J gene is TRBJ1-5, the V gene TRBV6-2 or TRBV6-3; TRBD1 agrees at 7 bases. The CDR3 covers 14 residues. Trimming removed 2 bases from V and 5 bases from J; junction bases left unmatched: 3. The germline V gene has CDR1 MNHEY and CDR2 SVGEGT. The CDR3 here is CASSYAGGYQPQHF. The DNA of the CDR3 is TGTGCCAGCAGTTACGCAGGGGGTTATCAGCCCCAGCATTTT.

This clonotype was detected many times. Written as DNA, the CDR3 is TGCGCCAGCAGCGGACCGGGACTAGCCTTTATTTCGGACGAGCAGTACTTC. Its translation: CASSGPGLAFISDEQYF. The gene calls are TRBV5-1 and TRBJ2-7; 9 positions agree with TRBD2. The J segment lost 5 bases and the V segment lost 4 bases, leaving 16 bases of the junction unmatched. CDR1 SGHRS and CDR2 YFSETQ come from the germline V gene. This CDR3 has 17 amino acids.

Many counts were recorded for this clonotype. The J gene is TRBJ2-3, the V gene TRBV12-3 or TRBV12-4; TRBD2 matches 8 bases. This CDR3 comprises 14 residues. J gave up 6 bases and V 5 bases, and 7 bases lay outside the gene matches. The CDR3 DNA follows: TGTGCCAGCAGTGCGGGGGGACCACAGGATACGCAGTATTTT. Its translation is CASSAGGPQDTQYF.